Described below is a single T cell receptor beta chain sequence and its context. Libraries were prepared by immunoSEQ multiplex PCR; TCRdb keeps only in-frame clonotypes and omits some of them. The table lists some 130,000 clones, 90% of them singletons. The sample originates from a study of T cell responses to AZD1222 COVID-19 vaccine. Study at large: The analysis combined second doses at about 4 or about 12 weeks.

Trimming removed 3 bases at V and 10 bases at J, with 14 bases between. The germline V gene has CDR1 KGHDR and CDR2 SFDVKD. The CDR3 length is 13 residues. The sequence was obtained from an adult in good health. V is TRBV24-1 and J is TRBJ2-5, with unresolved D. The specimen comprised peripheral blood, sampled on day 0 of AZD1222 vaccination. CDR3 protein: CATSDTGEAGQYF. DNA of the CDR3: TGTGCCACCAGTGATACGGGTGAGGCCGGCCAGTACTTC.